The clone carrying this T cell receptor (beta chain) was counted only a few times. Its specificity is unknown. The CDR3 loop spans 15 amino acids. Germline-derived CDR1 and CDR2 are LNHDA and SQIVND (reference sequence). J was trimmed by 4 bases and V by 5 bases; bases with no gene match: 9. Disease lasting under 3 months, a NOSPECS grade of at least 4, and a Clinical Activity Score of at least 3 were features of the ophthalmopathy patients. The diagnostic basis comprised clinical symptoms, serum thyroxine and TRAb, thyroid ultrasound and orbital computed tomography. The data were taken from a study of T cells in Graves' hyperthyroidism and ophthalmopathy. General study results and limits: Classification by a 13 V-J model distinguished ophthalmopathy from stable hyperthyroidism. Model predictions of ophthalmopathy came a median around 6.5 months before onset.

Amplified TCR beta CDR3 regions derived from RNA transcripts. Carried out on the TCR CDR3, a first-round RT-PCR used the HTBI primer set. TCRdb re-analysed the multiplex PCR reads in MiXCR, keeping a single row per CDR3 protein. The data hold 490,000 or so distinct CDR3 sequences, with roughly 23% observed a single time. The gene calls are TRBV19 and TRBJ2-3; 7 nucleotides agree with TRBD1. The material sequenced was blood. The TCR originated in a woman between 70 and 85 years old with Graves' ophthalmopathy. The CDR3 is CASSFRQGGADTQYF. CDR3 coding DNA: TGTGCCAGTAGTTTCAGACAGGGCGGAGCAGATACGCAGTATTTT.